A selection of T cell receptor beta chains follows, all from one sample in a study of human thymus T cells. The assay was immunoSEQ multiplex PCR, and TCRdb's table has in-frame clones only and misses some. The data show tens of thousands of clones, around 96% seen once. Input material: thymus tissue. All receptors derive from a boy younger than two with a congenital heart defect but otherwise immunologically healthy. CDR3s include the opening cysteine and the closing phenylalanine or tryptophan. Each record gives: V gene, D gene, J gene, clone size, CDR3 DNA, CDR3 protein. The D gene is left open where the match is weak. Clone size, where shown, is once, few, many, or a class for clones that have expanded.

>TRBV28|.|TRBJ1-3|.
TGTGCCAGCAGAATACAGGCCTTAGGGGGAAACACCATATATTTT
CASRIQALGGNTIYF
>TRBV11-2|TRBD1|TRBJ2-2|.
TGTGCCAGCAGCTTAGATCTCCGGACAGGGATGAACACCGGGGAGCTGTTTTTT
CASSLDLRTGMNTGELFF
>TRBV6-5|TRBD2|TRBJ2-1|.
TGTGCCAGCAGTTACGGACTAGCGGATGAGCAGTTCTTC
CASSYGLADEQFF
>TRBV5-5|TRBD2|TRBJ2-7|.
TGTGCCAGCAGCTTGGTTAGTGGACTAGCGGCCCTCGAGCAGTACTTC
CASSLVSGLAALEQYF
>TRBV10-1|TRBD2|TRBJ2-2|.
TGCGCCAGCAGAGCTGGACTAGCGGGAGAATGGACCGGGGAGCTGTTTTTT
CASRAGLAGEWTGELFF
>TRBV7-6|.|TRBJ2-7|.
TGTGCCAGCAGCTTCGGGCAGGGCCCCTACGAGCAGTACTTC
CASSFGQGPYEQYF
>TRBV11-1|.|TRBJ1-5|.
TGTGCCAGCAGCTTAGGTTCCAATGGGCCCCAGCATTTT
CASSLGSNGPQHF
>TRBV1|.|TRBJ2-5|.
TGCACCAGCAGCCAAGAAGGGACTAGCGGGGGGGTCCAAGAGACCCAGTACTTC
CTSSQEGTSGGVQETQYF
>TRBV19|.|TRBJ1-2|.
TGTGCCAGTAGTATAGTAGGGGCGCCAGGGGAAAACTATGGCTACACCTTC
CASSIVGAPGENYGYTF
>TRBV5-4|.|TRBJ1-4|.
TGTGCCAGCAGCTTCACAGGGAATTCGGATGAAAAACTGTTTTTT
CASSFTGNSDEKLFF
>TRBV19|.|TRBJ1-2|.
TGTGCCAGTAGAAAAGGGGCTATCTATGGCTACACCTTC
CASRKGAIYGYTF
>TRBV9|.|TRBJ2-5|.
TGTGCCAGCAGCGTAGCTACGAGGGGGCAAGAGACCCAGTACTTC
CASSVATRGQETQYF
>TRBV5-6|.|TRBJ1-3|.
TGTGCCAGCAGTTATCGACCGGGACGGCTCTCTAAATCTGGAAACACCATATATTTT
CASSYRPGRLSKSGNTIYF
>TRBV14|.|TRBJ2-3|.
TGTGCCAGCAGCCAAACGCCCCACGGGAGCACAGATACGCAGTATTTT
CASSQTPHGSTDTQYF
>TRBV4-1|TRBD1|TRBJ1-4|.
TGCGCCAGCAGCCCGGGGACAGGCCCAACTAATGAAAAACTGTTTTTT
CASSPGTGPTNEKLFF
>TRBV10-3|TRBD1|TRBJ1-2|once
TGTGCCATCAGTGAGTCTATGGACAGGGGGGTTTTCTATGGCTACACCTTC
CAISESMDRGVFYGYTF
>TRBV5-4|.|TRBJ2-3|.
TGTGCCAGCAGCTTCGACGAGGTTGCGATAGATACGCAGTATTTT
CASSFDEVAIDTQYF
>TRBV10-1|TRBD2|TRBJ2-7|.
TGCGCCAGCAGTGAAGCGGGAGGACCCTACGAGCAGTACTTC
CASSEAGGPYEQYF